The rows below give T cell receptor beta chains drawn from one sample of a study of blood T cell repertoires in COVID-19. Sequenced by immunoSEQ multiplex PCR; TCRdb stores in-frame clones only, minus some. The sample records fewer than 500,000 clones, over 75% being singletons. The sequencing input was PBMCs or T cells enriched from blood (not recorded which). Every receptor here comes from a man aged 25-40 years who had recovered from COVID-19. The conserved cysteine and the conserved F or W are not part of the CDR3 here.

10 TRBV7-2 ASSLPPQPQH
12 TRBV6-5 ASSPPGVNTEAF
17 TRBV4-3 ASSQDPSAGLAGSETQY
12 TRBV29-1 SVVPFISTDTQY
15 TRBV4-1 ASSQRGQGALNTEAF
16 TRBV19 ASSMLQASSSYNSPLH
11 TRBV9 ASSAGGAGEAF
14 TRBV5-6 ASSLVGQTNTGELF
13 TRBV3-1/TRBV3-2 ASSQAPGLKYEQY
14 TRBV5-6 ASSLGQSLGNSPLH
13 TRBV5-4 ASSSPGLKATEAF
13 TRBV7-9 ASSGILGPNTEAF
13 TRBV5-6 ASSLGGQTIYGYT
10 TRBV6-5 ASSQLGEKLF
12 TRBV4-2 ASSQGSASYEQY
10 TRBV15 ATSRDHGEQY
13 TRBV10-2 ASSGQGVGNQPQH
12 TRBV6-2/TRBV6-3 ASSRTSGTYEQY
13 TRBV23-1 ASSIGATSDTEAF
10 TRBV30 AWRHGGETQY
13 TRBV7-2 ASRSGGRTNTEAF
11 TRBV15 ATSGDSSYEQY
12 TRBV9 ASSVAPTAAEAF
14 TRBV3-1/TRBV3-2 ASRLRGLGNNSPLH
15 TRBV7-6 ASSLEGSYGRGTEAF
10 TRBV11-3 ASSVRNEKLF
11 TRBV10-1 ASSLRQNTEAF
12 TRBV16 ASSQSGIMYGYT
13 TRBV24-1 ATYGGSGKNSPLH
13 TRBV3-1/TRBV3-2 ASKEGLASTDTQY
13 TRBV7-8 ASSLAQGENTEAF
13 TRBV19 ASSSPAQGSNEQF
13 TRBV5-1 ASSLVGTGGSEQF
12 TRBV30 AWRGRWTGDGYT
12 TRBV4-2 ASSLQGSNQPQH
16 TRBV19 ASSMTRGLAGSADTQY
10 TRBV2 ATGQGIAPLH
14 TRBV5-1 ASSYRTASTNEKLF
13 TRBV30 AWRKGSRGGSPLH
12 TRBV18 ASSPPQRTGELF
12 TRBV3-1/TRBV3-2 ASSQGTGGNEQF
13 TRBV7-3 ASSLGQGAQYEQY
10 TRBV29-1 SVDRNSHEQY
15 TRBV18 ASSHGTGVLGANVLT
13 TRBV2 ASSPREGGNQPQH
11 TRBV19 ASKGRLNQPQH
14 TRBV4-1 ASSQGLQGLGQPQH
13 TRBV14 ASSPHGGAAGELF
10 TRBV12-1 ASSPRGDTQY
13 TRBV2 ASSVGQSSNQPQH
11 TRBV4-2 ASSQVGVTEAF
14 TRBV9 ASSVDKGARADTQY
12 TRBV18 ASSPNQGNSPLH
13 TRBV5-5 ASSPRWTSVYEQY
13 TRBV7-6 ASSSSRGQVAEAF
15 TRBV4-1 ASSQERAGGSVGTQY
15 TRBV11-2 ASSSLAISANTGELF
10 TRBV23-1 ASGSAYQGAF
12 TRBV5-6 ASSWTGDGQPQH